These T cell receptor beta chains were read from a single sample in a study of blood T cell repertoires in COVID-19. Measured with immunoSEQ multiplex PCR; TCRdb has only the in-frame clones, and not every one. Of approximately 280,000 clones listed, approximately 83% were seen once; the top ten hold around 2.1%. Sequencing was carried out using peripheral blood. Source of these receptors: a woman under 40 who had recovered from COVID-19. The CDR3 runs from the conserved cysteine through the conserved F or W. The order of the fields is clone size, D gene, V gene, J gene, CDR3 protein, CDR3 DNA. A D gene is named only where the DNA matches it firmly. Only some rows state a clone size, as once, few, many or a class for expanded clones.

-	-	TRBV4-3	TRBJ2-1	CASSQEKQGDFLYNEQFF	TGCGCCAGCAGCCAAGAGAAACAGGGCGACTTTCTTTACAATGAGCAGTTCTTC
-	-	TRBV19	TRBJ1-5	CASSHSNQPQHF	TGTGCCAGTAGCCATAGCAATCAGCCCCAGCATTTT
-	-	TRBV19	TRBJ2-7	CASSIGQGYAYEQYF	TGTGCCAGTAGTATAGGGCAGGGATACGCCTACGAGCAGTACTTC
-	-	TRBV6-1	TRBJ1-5	CASSERGISNQPQHF	TGTGCCAGCAGTGAACGAGGGATTAGCAATCAGCCCCAGCATTTT
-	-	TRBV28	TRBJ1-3	CASSPRREGGNTIYF	TGTGCCAGCAGCCCCCGGAGGGAAGGAGGAAACACCATATATTTT
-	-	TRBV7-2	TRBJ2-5	CASSLGRAETQYF	TGTGCCAGCAGCTTAGGTAGAGCGGAGACCCAGTACTTC
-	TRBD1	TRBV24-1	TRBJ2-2	CATSDPDRGDTGELFF	TGTGCCACCAGTGATCCCGACAGGGGGGACACCGGGGAGCTGTTTTTT
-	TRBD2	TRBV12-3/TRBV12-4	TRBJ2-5	CATSLAGGDYF	TGTGCCACCTCACTAGCGGGAGGGGATTACTTC
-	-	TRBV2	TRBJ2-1	CASSEALAVNEQFF	TGTGCCAGCAGTGAAGCGCTCGCGGTCAATGAGCAGTTCTTC
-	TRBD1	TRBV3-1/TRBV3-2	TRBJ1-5	CASSHRGQEPQHF	TGTGCCAGCAGCCACAGGGGGCAGGAGCCCCAGCATTTT
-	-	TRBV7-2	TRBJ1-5	CASSLVDSNQPQHF	TGTGCCAGCAGCTTAGTAGATAGCAATCAGCCCCAGCATTTT
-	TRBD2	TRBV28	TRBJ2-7	CASSASGRSEQYF	TGTGCCAGCTCGGCTAGCGGGAGAAGTGAGCAGTACTTC
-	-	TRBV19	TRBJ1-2	CASSTTPDAGGGYTF	TGTGCCAGTAGTACAACCCCGGACGCCGGGGGTGGCTACACCTTC
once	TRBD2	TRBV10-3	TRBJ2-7	CAISDLAGAHEQYF	TGTGCCATCAGTGATCTAGCGGGAGCCCACGAGCAGTACTTC
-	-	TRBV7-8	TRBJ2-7	CASSLTTTIYEQYF	TGTGCCAGCAGCTTAACTACAACTATTTACGAGCAGTACTTC
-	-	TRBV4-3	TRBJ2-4	CASSQEWRRRESKNIQYF	TGCGCCAGCAGCCAAGAGTGGAGACGGCGGGAATCAAAAAACATTCAGTACTTC